The rows below give T cell receptor beta chains drawn from one sample of a study of shared clonotypes between healthy human individuals. The repertoire was sequenced with immunoSEQ multiplex PCR; TCRdb's copy has only in-frame clones and lacks some. This sample has 2 million to 2.5 million clones, with 93% found just once. The sequenced sample consisted of naive CD4+ T cells from PBMCs. The receptors were sampled from a man aged 18 to 35 in good health. Some clones in this sample may be carry-over from other donors' samples. Each CDR3 is given with its conserved first and last residue. The D gene is left open where the match is weak. Size is omitted from some rows. Given values are once, few, many or a class for expanded clones.

-	TRBD1	TRBJ1-1	TRBV5-1	CASRRTGSNTEAFF	TGCGCCAGTAGACGGACAGGGTCGAACACTGAAGCTTTCTTT
few	TRBD1	TRBJ1-4	TRBV5-1	CASSQGQEHEKLFF	TGCGCCAGCAGCCAGGGACAGGAACATGAAAAACTGTTTTTT
once	TRBD2	TRBJ2-1	TRBV5-1	CASSLLLAGTYNEQFF	TGCGCCAGCAGCTTGTTACTAGCGGGAACGTACAATGAGCAGTTCTTC
-	-	TRBJ2-7	TRBV5-1	CASSNRDGSYEQYF	TGCGCCAGCAGCAACCGGGACGGCTCCTACGAGCAGTACTTC
-	-	TRBJ1-2	TRBV6-1	CASSRRGTNYGYTF	TGTGCCAGCTCCAGAAGAGGGACTAACTATGGCTACACCTTC
-	-	TRBJ2-3	TRBV9	CASSVGGAVDTQYF	TGTGCCAGCAGCGTAGGGGGGGCGGTTGATACGCAGTATTTT
-	TRBD1	TRBJ1-3	TRBV5-6	CASSFGQVLNTIYF	TGTGCCAGCAGCTTCGGACAGGTCCTAAACACCATATATTTT
-	-	TRBJ2-2	TRBV27	CASSANTGELFF	TGTGCCAGCAGTGCGAACACCGGGGAGCTGTTTTTT
-	-	TRBJ1-1	TRBV30	CAWISEWTEAFF	TGTGCCTGGATAAGCGAATGGACTGAAGCTTTCTTT
-	TRBD1	TRBJ2-2	TRBV28	CASSFTGTGVTGELFF	TGTGCCAGCAGTTTCACTGGGACAGGGGTTACCGGGGAGCTGTTTTTT
-	-	TRBJ1-2	TRBV28	CASSLNTGTVTGYTF	TGTGCCAGCAGTTTAAATACCGGGACCGTTACTGGCTACACCTTC
-	-	TRBJ1-2	TRBV28	CASSLLLGPGGYTF	TGTGCCAGCAGTTTATTGCTGGGGCCGGGTGGCTACACCTTC
-	TRBD2	TRBJ2-5	TRBV5-4	CASSLGLAGEKETQYF	TGTGCCAGCAGCTTGGGACTAGCGGGAGAGAAAGAGACCCAGTACTTC
-	-	TRBJ1-1	TRBV5-1	CASSLEQMNTEAFF	TGCGCCAGCAGCTTGGAACAGATGAACACTGAAGCTTTCTTT
-	-	TRBJ2-4	TRBV7-2	CASSSTALSGNIQYF	TGTGCCAGCAGCTCGACAGCCCTTTCCGGAAACATTCAGTACTTC
once	-	TRBJ1-1	TRBV18	CASSPTGTSAFF	TGTGCCAGCTCACCAACCGGGACATCGGCTTTCTTT
once	-	TRBJ2-5	TRBV28	CASSSLPVQETQYF	TGTGCCAGCAGTTCTTTACCAGTCCAAGAGACCCAGTACTTC
-	-	TRBJ1-5	TRBV7-2	CASSLTPNQPQHF	TGTGCCAGCAGCTTAACCCCGAATCAGCCCCAGCATTTT
-	TRBD2	TRBJ2-7	TRBV28	CAVLAPAGGPGSYEQYF	TGTGCCGTTCTCGCCCCGGCGGGAGGGCCTGGGTCCTACGAGCAGTACTTC
-	TRBD2	TRBJ2-7	TRBV9	CASSVGTSGNEQYF	TGTGCCAGCAGCGTGGGGACTAGCGGGAACGAGCAGTACTTC
-	-	TRBJ2-1	TRBV7-3	CASSSTASSYNEQFF	TGTGCCAGCAGCTCTACGGCTAGCAGTTACAATGAGCAGTTCTTC
-	-	TRBJ1-5	TRBV18	CASSGGQDQPQHF	TGTGCCAGCTCAGGGGGCCAAGATCAGCCCCAGCATTTT
-	TRBD1	TRBJ1-2	TRBV7-2	CASSPRQGRGYTF	TGTGCCAGCAGCCCCCGACAGGGTCGGGGCTACACCTTC
once	-	TRBJ2-2	TRBV2	CASSGVLAGHGELFF	TGTGCCAGCAGTGGTGTTCTAGCAGGGCACGGGGAGCTGTTTTTT
-	TRBD1	TRBJ1-1	TRBV28	CASSLRDRSNTEAFF	TGTGCCAGCAGCTTGCGGGACAGATCGAACACTGAAGCTTTCTTT
-	-	TRBJ2-5	TRBV5-1	CASSLYLDRQETQYF	TGCGCCAGCAGCTTGTACTTAGACAGACAAGAGACCCAGTACTTC
-	-	TRBJ2-3	TRBV19	CASSPTYTDTQYF	TGTGCCAGTAGTCCGACGTACACAGATACGCAGTATTTT
-	-	TRBJ1-1	TRBV7-9	CASSLEGKNTEAFF	TGTGCCAGCAGCTTAGAGGGGAAAAACACTGAAGCTTTCTTT
-	-	TRBJ2-2	TRBV7-2	CASTGGGGITGELFF	TGTGCCAGCACCGGGGGAGGGGGCATCACCGGGGAGCTGTTTTTT
-	-	TRBJ2-5	TRBV7-2	CASRVERETQYF	TGTGCCAGCAGGGTCGAACGGGAGACCCAGTACTTC
-	-	TRBJ2-7	TRBV28	CASLKGRRAEQYF	TGTGCCAGCCTGAAGGGCAGAAGGGCCGAGCAGTACTTC
once	-	TRBJ1-1	TRBV7-9	CASSLPEGNTEAFF	TGTGCCAGCAGCTTACCCGAGGGGAACACTGAAGCTTTCTTT
few	TRBD1	TRBJ1-5	TRBV28	CASSTGGSGNQPQHF	TGTGCCAGCAGCACAGGGGGCTCAGGCAATCAGCCCCAGCATTTT
-	-	TRBJ2-1	TRBV18	CASSQGNEQFF	TGTGCCAGCTCACAGGGGAATGAGCAGTTCTTC
-	TRBD1	TRBJ2-1	TRBV28	CASSPRFWTGTHNEQFF	TGTGCCAGCAGTCCCAGGTTTTGGACAGGTACCCACAATGAGCAGTTCTTC
-	-	TRBJ1-2	TRBV30	CAWSGLPRWGRGDYGYTF	TGTGCCTGGAGCGGATTACCCCGTTGGGGCCGGGGGGACTATGGCTACACCTTC
-	TRBD2	TRBJ2-3	TRBV9	CASSPARLAVTDTQYF	TGTGCCAGCAGCCCAGCCCGGCTAGCGGTCACAGATACGCAGTATTTT
-	-	TRBJ1-2	TRBV11-2	CASSFQSANYGYTF	TGTGCCAGCAGCTTCCAATCAGCTAACTATGGCTACACCTTC
-	-	TRBJ1-1	TRBV28	CASSFFRVGRDTEAFF	TGTGCCAGCAGTTTCTTTAGGGTCGGTAGGGACACTGAAGCTTTCTTT
-	-	TRBJ2-7	TRBV5-1	CASSLEVGSYPYEQYF	TGCGCCAGCAGCTTGGAGGTGGGCTCATATCCCTACGAGCAGTACTTC
-	-	TRBJ2-7	TRBV28	CASSLTATYEQYF	TGTGCCAGCAGTTTGACGGCGACCTACGAGCAGTACTTC
once	-	TRBJ2-1	TRBV21-1	CASSRWGLAISDEQFF	TGTGCCAGCAGCAGATGGGGACTAGCTATCTCCGATGAGCAGTTCTTC
-	TRBD1	TRBJ2-7	TRBV5-1	CASSVTGGVSYEQYF	TGCGCCAGCAGCGTAACAGGGGGCGTATCCTACGAGCAGTACTTC
-	-	TRBJ1-2	TRBV5-4	CASSFGHQGGYGYTF	TGTGCCAGCAGCTTCGGTCACCAAGGGGGGTATGGCTACACCTTC
-	-	TRBJ2-1	TRBV28	CASSLLGNEQFF	TGTGCCAGCAGCCTTCTAGGCAATGAGCAGTTCTTC
-	TRBD2	TRBJ2-3	TRBV4-1	CASSQGKGLAVDTDTQYF	TGCGCCAGCAGCCAAGGAAAGGGACTAGCCGTTGACACAGATACGCAGTATTTT
once	TRBD1	TRBJ1-2	TRBV18	CASSPLKLQGEHGYTF	TGTGCCAGCTCACCACTAAAACTACAGGGGGAGCATGGCTACACCTTC
-	-	TRBJ2-3	TRBV28	CASSPPQVTQYF	TGTGCCAGCAGCCCCCCGCAGGTTACGCAGTATTTT
-	-	TRBJ2-7	TRBV28	CASSSRGGDAVRLQYF	TGTGCCAGCAGTTCCCGAGGAGGGGATGCCGTCCGGTTACAGTACTTC
-	-	TRBJ1-3	TRBV5-5	CASSLDLSYGFRNTIYF	TGTGCCAGCAGCTTGGATCTTTCGTACGGGTTCAGAAACACCATATATTTT
-	TRBD1	TRBJ2-2	TRBV7-9	CASRGSGELFF	TGTGCCTCCAGGGGGTCCGGGGAGCTGTTTTTT